This TCR delta chain came from a study of γδ T cells in repeated Plasmodium falciparum infection. CDR3 size: 14 residues. Germline values: CDR1 TVYSNPD, CDR2 GDNSRS (reference sequence). TCRdb re-called clones from the multiplex PCR reads using CATT. Of roughly 86,000 delta-chain clones listed, approximately 1.4% are singletons. Flow sorting of PBMC yielded separate Vgamma9/Vdelta2+ and Vdelta2-negative gammadelta T cell populations for bulk repertoire analysis. In the case of this clone: Translating this DNA gives a protein that differs at residue 10 from the TCRdb one, which belongs to a much larger clone; a read error is likely, and the protein shown is this translation.

The TCR was taken from a pool of human donors (malaria-infected and uninfected, not separated). The sample was gamma-delta T cells from blood. J is TRDJ1 and V is TRDV3; D may correspond to TRDD2 or TRDD3 (5 bases each). No J segment appears in TCRdb, so it was assigned here by matching the sequence to germline. As DNA, the CDR3 is TGTGCCTTTGCGGGGGCTACCTACACCGGTAAACTCATCTTT. This sequence encodes CAFAGATYTGKLIF.